Following are 4 T cell receptor beta chains from one sample sequenced in a study of cytomegalovirus exposure and HLA in healthy donors. Primers: 60 Vbeta forward and 13 Jbeta reverse. TCRdb keeps only in-frame clones here, not all; method: immunoSEQ multiplex PCR. The sample includes under 200,000 clones, 75% to 90% seen only once; the top ten take around 2%. Sequenced: PBMCs. The receptors were sampled from a human donor in good health.

The CDR3 bases are TGCGCCAGCAGCCGGGGGGGGACTAGAAGGGATGAGCAGTTCTTC. Protein sequence: CASSRGGTRRDEQFF. The genes are TRBV10-2 and TRBJ2-1; the match to TRBD2 covers 8 bases. The CDR3 covers 15 residues. Germline CDR1 reads WSHSY; CDR2 reads SAAADI. The trim removed 6 bases at V and 8 bases at J, leaving 12 bases unmatched.

V is TRBV6-4 and J is TRBJ1-2, with 8 bases aligning to TRBD1. The V gene end was trimmed by 5 bases and the J gene end by 0 bases; junction bases not matched to a gene: 2. The CDR3 runs to 14 residues. Per the germline V gene, CDR1 is MRHNA and CDR2 is SNTAGT. The DNA of the CDR3 is TGTGCCAGCAGTCCAGGGGGCACTAACTATGGCTACACCTTC. This translates into CASSPGGTNYGYTF.

The chain joins TRBV4-3 to TRBJ2-1; TRBD2 matches at 8 bases. V lost 3 bases and J lost 1; bases outside the gene matches: 5. The CDR3 has 16 residues. Per germline, CDR1 LGHNA and CDR2 YSLEER. The CDR3 nucleotides read TGCGCCAGCAGCCAGAGCGGGGGCCTTTCCTACAATGAGCAGTTCTTC. Its translation is CASSQSGGLSYNEQFF.

The V gene is TRBV6-1, the J gene TRBJ2-7, with 7 positions matching TRBD1. This CDR3 is built from 15 residues. The germline V gene encodes CDR1 MNHNS and CDR2 SASEGT. Germline trimming cut 4 bases from V and 4 bases from J; bases unmatched to any gene: 10. CDR3 in DNA: TGTGCCAGCAGTGCACCCCGGGACAGATTATACGAGCAGTACTTC. Residues: CASSAPRDRLYEQYF.